What follows describes a single TCR beta chain. What it binds is not known. The PCR made use of 60 Vbeta and 13 Jbeta primers. Methods used by the authors: A later analysis counted about 80 million unique TCR beta chains, around 10 million shared. The table came from immunoSEQ multiplex PCR; TCRdb's copy has only in-frame clones and leaves some out. V and J calls and clone size come straight from that table; D and trimming were deduced from the DNA. The sample yields about 150,000 clones, roughly 70% seen once. These data come from a study of cytomegalovirus exposure and HLA in healthy donors. Notes on the study in general: The study found most TCR sequences rare, yet found some public TCRs in many donors.

V was clipped by 5 bases and J by 0 bases, with 10 bases between them. Germline assignment: CDR1 KGHSH and CDR2 LQKENI. There are 14 residues in the CDR3. The receptor was isolated from a man younger than 40 in good health and CMV-seronegative. The J gene is TRBJ2-5, the V gene TRBV18, with D perhaps matching TRBD2 (5 bases). The sequenced sample was PBMCs. DNA of the CDR3: TGTGCCAGCTCAGTAACGGGAAACCAAGAGACCCAGTACTTC. This sequence encodes CASSVTGNQETQYF.